Below are 25 T cell receptor beta chains sequenced from a single sample in a study of CD8+CD57+ T cells in acquired aplastic anemia. Both TCR beta VDJ combination and CDR3 sequence profiling were carried out. Genomic DNA was the template for this profiling. Using its own MiXCR run on the reads, TCRdb lists one record per CDR3 protein. In the table there are some 280,000 distinct CDR3 sequences, 55% to 60% of which are singletons. Material for sequencing was sorted CD4+, CD8+, or CD8+CD57+ T cells (not recorded which) from PBMCs. The receptors derive from a human donor with severe aplastic anemia or a healthy control (not recorded which).

The J gene is TRBJ1-2, the V gene TRBV20-1; 8 nucleotides line up with TRBD1. The germline CDR1 and CDR2 sequences are DFQATT and SNEGSKA (reference sequence). The CDR3 is made up of 12 amino acids. The trim removed 4 bases at V and 9 bases at J, leaving 7 bases unmatched. CDR3 sequence (DNA): TGCAGTGCTATACCCGGACAGGGAAGCTACACCTTC. Translated: CSAIPGQGSYTF.

This clonotype was seen repeatedly, ten times or more. V is TRBV7-3 and J is TRBJ2-7, with D maybe TRBD1 (6 bases). Trimming took off 5 bases at V and 5 bases at J, with 16 bases between the two ends. The CDR3 contains 14 residues. The germline V gene encodes CDR1 SGHTA and CDR2 FQGTGA. CDR3 sequence reads: CASSPSLQGNEQYF. CDR3 in DNA: TGTGCCAGCAGCCCCTCACTACAGGGTAACGAGCAGTACTTC.

This clonotype was counted many times. This sequence joins TRBV7-9 and TRBJ1-2; D gene ambiguous. The CDR3 is made up of 12 amino acids. With 3 bases removed from V and 3 bases from J, the gap between germline ends came to 5 bases. Germline loops: CDR1 SEHNR, CDR2 FQNEAQ (reference sequence). This chain's CDR3 is CASSFGDYGYTF. The CDR3 region has the DNA TGTGCCAGCAGCTTTGGGGACTATGGCTACACCTTC.

Only a few counts were recorded for this clonotype. This sequence joins TRBV20-1 and TRBJ2-5; TRBD2 matches at 8 bases. Germline V gene sequence: CDR1 DFQATT, CDR2 SNEGSKA (reference sequence). There are 15 residues in the CDR3. V dropped 5 bases and J dropped 2; count of bases not matched to a gene: 10. The CDR3 DNA reads as TGCAGTGCTCGGGGGGGCGTTCGGTGGCAAGAGACCCAGTACTTC. Its translation: CSARGGVRWQETQYF.

The sample holds many counts of this clonotype. The V and J genes are TRBV30 and TRBJ1-1; D is unresolved. CDR1 and CDR2 from the germline V gene are GTSNPN and SVGIG (reference sequence). Trimming took 1 base from V and 11 from J, leaving 11 bases between them. The CDR3 sequence is 11 residues long. The CDR3 loop reads CAWSGSAKAFF. The CDR3 nucleotides read TGTGCCTGGAGTGGCAGCGCCAAGGCTTTCTTT.

V gene TRBV24-1 combines with J gene TRBJ2-3; 7 nucleotides line up with TRBD2. Trimming cost V 4 bases and J 2 bases; bases outside gene matches: 5. The germline gives CDR1 KGHDR, CDR2 SFDVKD. This CDR3 comprises 15 residues. The CDR3 bases are TGTGCCACCAGTGACCTGCGGGGGAACACAGATACGCAGTATTTT. Translation: CATSDLRGNTDTQYF.

This clonotype was counted ten times or more. This chain joins TRBV20-1 and TRBJ2-3; 8 nucleotides match TRBD2. Germline V gene data show CDR1 as DFQATT and CDR2 as SNEGSKA (reference sequence). The CDR3 length is 15 residues. With V trimmed by 4 bases and J by 4 bases, 10 bases remained unmatched. The CDR3 here is CSATRGSGVADTQYF. CDR3 sequence (DNA): TGCAGTGCTACCCGTGGTAGCGGGGTGGCAGATACGCAGTATTTT.

This clonotype was observed many times. DNA for the CDR3: TGTGCCAGCAGCACCAACAGGGATCGATTTCCTGGAAACACCATATATTTT. Its translation is CASSTNRDRFPGNTIYF. The genes are TRBV7-3 and TRBJ1-3, with a possible D match to TRBD1 (6 bases). V lost 5 bases and J 2 bases, leaving 19 bases between the germline ends. The CDR3 totals 17 residues. Germline V lookup: CDR1 SGHTA, CDR2 FQGTGA.

The rearrangement uses TRBV10-1 and TRBJ2-5; 7 positions match TRBD1. CDR1 and CDR2 from the germline V gene are WNHNN and SYGVQD (reference sequence). Losses at the gene ends were 5 bases for V and 3 bases for J; bases not matched to a gene: 12. This CDR3 contains 16 residues. CDR3 sequence (DNA): TGCGCCAGCAGTTTTCCTCGGACAGGAAATAAAGAGACCCAGTACTTC. Protein product: CASSFPRTGNKETQYF.

This clonotype was detected many times. This chain uses TRBV7-2 with TRBJ2-3, with TRBD1 matching over 7 bases. This CDR3 comprises 17 residues. Per the germline V gene, CDR1 is SGHTA and CDR2 is FQGNSA. V lost 0 bases and J lost 1; bases outside the gene matches: 7. CDR3 nucleotides: TGTGCCAGCAGCTTAGCCGGGACAGCCCTCGGCACAGATACGCAGTATTTT. This sequence encodes CASSLAGTALGTDTQYF.

This clonotype was detected ten times or more. V is TRBV20-1 and J is TRBJ2-3; TRBD2 matches 15 bases. The ends lost 6 bases at V and 0 bases at J; junction bases unmatched: 7. The V gene's germline CDR1 is DFQATT and CDR2 SNEGSKA (reference sequence). The CDR3 runs 17 residues. CDR3 DNA: TGCAGTGCCCAATTAGGGACTAGCGGGGGGAGCACAGATACGCAGTATTTT. Its protein product is CSAQLGTSGGSTDTQYF.

This clonotype occurred once. This rearrangement joins TRBV24-1 to TRBJ2-5, with TRBD2 matching 8 bases. CDR1 and CDR2 from the germline V gene are KGHDR and SFDVKD. The CDR3 spans 13 residues. V trimming: 5 bases; J trimming: 5 bases; junction bases outside the gene matches: 3. In nucleotides, the CDR3 is TGTGCCACCAGTGCAGCGGGGGCGGAGACCCAGTACTTC. Its protein product is CATSAAGAETQYF.

This clonotype has more than one count but fewer than ten. V is TRBV7-8 and J is TRBJ2-5, with 7 bases identical to TRBD1. CDR3 size: 15 residues. The germline V gene has CDR1 SGHVS and CDR2 FQNEAQ. With V trimmed by 6 bases and J by 2 bases, 9 bases remained unmatched. CDR3 nucleotides: TGTGCCAGCAGAGGCCGTACAGGGGTACAAGAGACCCAGTACTTC. Encoded protein: CASRGRTGVQETQYF.

This clonotype was picked up many times. The chain employs TRBV20-1 and TRBJ2-3, with 7 bases matching TRBD2. The germline gives CDR1 DFQATT, CDR2 SNEGSKA (reference sequence). The CDR3 extends over 12 amino acids. Losses at the gene ends were 4 bases for V and 4 bases for J; bases not matched to a gene: 2. CDR3 region: CSAMAGADTQYF. The CDR3 coding sequence is TGCAGTGCTATGGCGGGGGCAGATACGCAGTATTTT.

The rearrangement links TRBV11-2 to TRBJ2-5; tentatively, D is TRBD1 (5 bases). The CDR3 has 17 amino acids. V lost 0 bases, J lost 4 bases, and 18 bases lay in between. CDR1 and CDR2 from the germline V gene are SGHAT and FQNNGV. CDR3 sequence (DNA): TGTGCCAGCAGCTTAGACCTAGGGGTCGAGGCCAGAGAGACCCAGTACTTC. This gives the protein CASSLDLGVEARETQYF.

This sequence joins TRBV15 and TRBJ2-7; TRBD2 is a possible D gene (5 bases). Germline assignment: CDR1 LNHNV and CDR2 YYDKDF (reference sequence). V dropped 1 base and J dropped 1 base, with 14 bases sitting between them. The CDR3 has 16 amino acids. This CDR3 reads CATSRVARAPSYEQYF. The DNA of the CDR3 is TGTGCCACCAGCAGAGTCGCGAGGGCGCCTTCCTACGAGCAGTACTTC. Full variable domain (outside the CDR3, taken from reference TRBV15 and TRBJ2-7): DAMVIQNPRYQVTQFGKPVTLSCSQTLNHNVMYWYQQKSSQAPKLLFHYYDKDFNNEADTPDNFQSRRPNTSFCFLDIRSPGLGDTAMYLCATSRVARAPSYEQYFGPGTRLTVT.

This clonotype was detected only a few times. The chain joins TRBV10-3 to TRBJ1-5, with D possibly matching TRBD1 (5 bases). This CDR3 has 14 amino acids. CDR1 ENHRY and CDR2 SYGVKD come from the germline V gene. The ends were cut back, 10 bases at V and 4 bases at J, with 17 bases in the middle. CDR3 sequence reads: CATTDRDPNQPQHF. The DNA of the CDR3 is TGTGCCACGACGGACCGGGACCCTAATCAGCCCCAGCATTTT.

J is TRBJ1-2 and V is TRBV20-1, with no clear D. The CDR3 covers 13 residues. V shed 6 bases and J shed 8 bases, with 19 bases lying between them. CDR1 and CDR2 from the germline V gene are DFQATT and SNEGSKA (reference sequence). CDR3 DNA: TGCAGTGCGCAATCTCCGAGTATGTTCGGCTACACCTTC. As protein: CSAQSPSMFGYTF.

The chain uses TRBV7-9 and TRBJ1-2; D is perhaps TRBD1 (5 bases). V shed 0 bases and J shed 13 bases, with 21 bases lying between them. CDR1 and CDR2 (germline): SEHNR, FQNEAQ (reference sequence). The CDR3 has 15 residues. CDR3 nucleotides: TGTGCCAGCAGCTTAGCCGAGACAGCTAACTATGGCACCACCTTC. It specifies CASSLAETANYGTTF.

At least ten counts were recorded for this clonotype. The chain combines TRBV14 with TRBJ2-3; D may correspond to TRBD1 or TRBD2 (5 bases each). The length of the CDR3 is 16 residues. Germline V gene data show CDR1 as SGHDN and CDR2 as FVKESK. Trimming cost V 0 bases and J 5 bases, with 15 bases left between them. In DNA form, the CDR3 reads TGTGCCAGCAGCCAAGATTCGGGGCCAGGCAGAGATACGCAGTATTTT. It specifies CASSQDSGPGRDTQYF.

In its sample, this clonotype was seen many times. The genes are TRBV7-9 and TRBJ1-2, with TRBD1 as a possible D gene (6 bases). The CDR3 has 14 residues. Trimming shortened V by 10 bases and J by 2 bases, and 17 bases separated the two germline ends. Germline V CDR1 and CDR2: SEHNR, FQNEAQ (reference sequence). CDR3 region: CATHPQGTNYGYTF. Written as DNA, the CDR3 is TGTGCCACCCACCCACAGGGAACAAACTATGGCTACACCTTC.

This clonotype was found once. The chain employs TRBV10-3 and TRBJ1-1; D remains ambiguous. With 4 bases removed from V and 6 bases from J, the gap between germline ends came to 12 bases. The germline gives CDR1 ENHRY, CDR2 SYGVKD. The CDR3 consists of 13 residues. Here the CDR3 DNA reads TGTGCCATCAGTGCCCCAAATAGGGCTGAAGCTTTCTTT. Its protein is CAISAPNRAEAFF.

For this clonotype: Germline is not matched at one junction end, which may reflect a read error. The chain employs TRBV20-1 and TRBJ2-1; D is possibly TRBD1 or TRBD2 (5 bases each). The CDR3 covers 14 residues. Germline V lookup: CDR1 DFQATT, CDR2 SNEGSKA (reference sequence). The DNA for the CDR3 is TGCAGTTCTAGCCGAGTGGGACCCTACAATGGGCAGTTCTTC. Amino acids: CSSSRVGPYNGQFF.

The chain carries TRBV20-1 and TRBJ2-7; 7 nucleotides line up with TRBD2. V lost 7 bases and J lost 3; bases outside the gene matches: 9. The CDR3 extends over 13 amino acids. Germline assignment: CDR1 DFQATT and CDR2 SNEGSKA (reference sequence). The CDR3 nucleotides read TGCAGTGTTAAGCGGGATTACTTCTACGAGCAGTACTTC. Protein: CSVKRDYFYEQYF.

The chain couples TRBV7-9 to TRBJ2-1; 9 bases are shared with TRBD1. The germline V gene has CDR1 SEHNR and CDR2 FQNEAQ (reference sequence). The CDR3 loop spans 15 amino acids. Losses at the gene ends were 2 bases for V and 7 bases for J; bases not matched to a gene: 6. This CDR3 is CASSLWDRAANEQFF. In DNA, the CDR3 is TGTGCCAGCAGCTTATGGGACAGGGCAGCTAATGAGCAGTTCTTC.